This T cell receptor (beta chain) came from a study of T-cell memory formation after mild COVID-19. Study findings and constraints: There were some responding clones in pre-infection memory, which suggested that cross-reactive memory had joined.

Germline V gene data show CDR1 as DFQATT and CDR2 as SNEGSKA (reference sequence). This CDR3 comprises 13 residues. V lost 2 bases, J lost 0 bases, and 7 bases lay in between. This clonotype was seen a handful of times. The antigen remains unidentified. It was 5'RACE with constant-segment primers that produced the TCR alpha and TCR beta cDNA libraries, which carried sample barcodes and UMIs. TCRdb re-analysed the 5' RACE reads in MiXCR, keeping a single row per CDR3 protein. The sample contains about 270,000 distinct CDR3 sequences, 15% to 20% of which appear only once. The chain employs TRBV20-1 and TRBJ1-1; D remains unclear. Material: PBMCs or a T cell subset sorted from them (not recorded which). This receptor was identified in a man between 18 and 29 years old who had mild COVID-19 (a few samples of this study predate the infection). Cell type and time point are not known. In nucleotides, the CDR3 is TGCAGTGCTAGAAGGCTGATGAACACTGAAGCTTTCTTT. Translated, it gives CSARRLMNTEAFF.